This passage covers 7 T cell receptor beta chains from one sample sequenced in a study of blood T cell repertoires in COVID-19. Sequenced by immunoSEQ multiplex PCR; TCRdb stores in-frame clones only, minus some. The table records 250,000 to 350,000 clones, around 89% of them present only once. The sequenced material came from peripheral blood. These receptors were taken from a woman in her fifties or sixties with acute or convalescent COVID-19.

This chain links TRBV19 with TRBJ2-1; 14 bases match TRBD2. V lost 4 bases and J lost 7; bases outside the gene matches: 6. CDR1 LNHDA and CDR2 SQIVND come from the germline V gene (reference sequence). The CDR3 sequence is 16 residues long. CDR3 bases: TGTGCCAGTAGTAGAGGAAGGACTAGCGGGAGGAATGAGCAGTTCTTC. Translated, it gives CASSRGRTSGRNEQFF.

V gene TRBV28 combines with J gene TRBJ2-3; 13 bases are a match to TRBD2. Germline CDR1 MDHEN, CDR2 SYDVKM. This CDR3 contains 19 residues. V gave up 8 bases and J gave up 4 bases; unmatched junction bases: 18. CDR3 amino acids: CASRTADLTSGRFADTQYF. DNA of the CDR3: TGTGCCAGCCGAACCGCCGATCTGACTAGCGGGAGGTTCGCAGATACGCAGTATTTT.

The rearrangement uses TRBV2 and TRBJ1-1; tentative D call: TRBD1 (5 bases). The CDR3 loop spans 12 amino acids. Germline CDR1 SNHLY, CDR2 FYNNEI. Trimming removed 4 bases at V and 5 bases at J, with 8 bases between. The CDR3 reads CASSGGGTEAFF. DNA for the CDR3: TGTGCCAGCAGTGGGGGGGGTACTGAAGCTTTCTTT.

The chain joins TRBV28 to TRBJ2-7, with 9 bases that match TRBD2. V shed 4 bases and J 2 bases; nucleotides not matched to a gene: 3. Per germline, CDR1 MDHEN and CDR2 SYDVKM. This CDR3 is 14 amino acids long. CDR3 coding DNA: TGTGCCAGCAGTTACGCGGGAGGGGCCTACGAGCAGTACTTC. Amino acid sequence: CASSYAGGAYEQYF.

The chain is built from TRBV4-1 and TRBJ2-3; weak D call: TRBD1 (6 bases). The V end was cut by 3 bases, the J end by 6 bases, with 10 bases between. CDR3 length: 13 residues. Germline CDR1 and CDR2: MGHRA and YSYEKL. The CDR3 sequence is CASSQTGVDTQYF. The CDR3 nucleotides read TGCGCCAGCAGCCAGACAGGTGTGGATACGCAGTATTTT.

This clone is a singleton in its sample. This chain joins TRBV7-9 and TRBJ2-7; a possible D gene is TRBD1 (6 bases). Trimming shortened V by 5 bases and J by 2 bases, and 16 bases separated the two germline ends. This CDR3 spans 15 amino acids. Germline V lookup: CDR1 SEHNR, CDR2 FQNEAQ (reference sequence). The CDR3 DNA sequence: TGTGCCAGCAGCCCCAGGGACATAAACCCCTACGAGCAGTACTTC. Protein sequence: CASSPRDINPYEQYF.

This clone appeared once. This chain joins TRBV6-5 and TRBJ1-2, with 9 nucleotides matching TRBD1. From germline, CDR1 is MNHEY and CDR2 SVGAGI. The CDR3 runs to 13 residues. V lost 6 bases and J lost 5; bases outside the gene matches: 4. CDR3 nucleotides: TGTGCCAGCAGCCCCGGGACAGGGTATGGCTACACCTTC. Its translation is CASSPGTGYGYTF.